This entry lists 19 T cell receptor beta chains sequenced from one sample in a study of blood T cell repertoires in COVID-19. The method was immunoSEQ multiplex PCR; TCRdb's version includes in-frame clones alone and lacks a portion of them. The table records about 70,000 clones, roughly 86% of them present only once. The sequenced material came from peripheral blood. Receptors were obtained from a woman in her seventies with acute or convalescent COVID-19.

The sample holds a few counts of this clone. CDR3 nucleotides: TGTGCCAGCAGCGAAGGACTCGAAAGTCATGATACGCAGTATTTT. The encoded protein is CASSEGLESHDTQYF. The chain has TRBV9 and TRBJ2-3, with D perhaps TRBD2 (5 bases). Germline lookup yields CDR1 SGDLS and CDR2 YYNGEE. The CDR3 totals 15 residues. V gave up 3 bases and J gave up 6 bases, with 17 bases separating them.

The chain links TRBV29-1 to TRBJ2-1; TRBD2 agrees at 12 bases. The germline V gene encodes CDR1 SQVTM and CDR2 ANQGSEA. The CDR3 runs 15 residues. V was clipped by 4 bases and J by 8 bases; unmatched bases: 9. CDR3 protein: CSVGPGLAGMDEQFF. The CDR3 nucleotides are TGCAGCGTTGGTCCAGGACTAGCGGGAATGGATGAGCAGTTCTTC.

The chain uses TRBV6-5 and TRBJ1-1; D perhaps matches TRBD1 (5 bases). The V end was cut by 2 bases, the J end by 2 bases, with 12 bases between. CDR1 and CDR2 (germline): MNHEY, SVGAGI. The length of the CDR3 is 15 residues. CDR3 amino acids: CASSYGRGRNTEAFF. CDR3 DNA: TGTGCCAGCAGTTACGGGCGGGGACGAAACACTGAAGCTTTCTTT.

At least ten counts were recorded for this clone. J is TRBJ2-1 and V is TRBV19; 8 positions agree with TRBD2. With 7 bases clipped from V and 9 bases from J, the junction kept 11 bases outside the gene matches. This CDR3 spans 14 amino acids. The germline V gene encodes CDR1 LNHDA and CDR2 SQIVND (reference sequence). CDR3 nucleotide sequence: TGTGCCAGTACACCGGGACTAGGTTTGAGTGAGCAGTTCTTC. Translation: CASTPGLGLSEQFF.

The rearrangement joins TRBV5-1 to TRBJ2-1; TRBD2 matches 12 bases. The V segment lost 0 bases and the J segment 6 bases; nucleotides outside the gene matches: 1. The CDR3 consists of 15 residues. Germline CDR1 is SGHRS and CDR2 is YFSETQ. The CDR3 reads CASSLATSGSNEQFF. The CDR3 coding sequence is TGCGCCAGCAGCTTGGCGACTAGCGGGAGCAATGAGCAGTTCTTC.

This clone was detected a few times. This sequence joins TRBV7-3 and TRBJ2-3, with D uncertain. The CDR3 spans 14 residues. V dropped 1 base and J dropped 4 bases, with 9 bases sitting between them. Germline V lookup: CDR1 SGHTA, CDR2 FQGTGA. CDR3 DNA: TGTGCCAGCAGCTTAATCGGTCTCCCAGATACGCAGTATTTT. Amino acid sequence: CASSLIGLPDTQYF.

This clone was seen just once. The chain couples TRBV27 to TRBJ2-5, with D possibly TRBD2 on 7 matching bases. CDR3 length equals 14 residues. Germline V gene lookup returns CDR1 MNHEY and CDR2 SMNVEV (reference sequence). Trimming shortened V by 5 bases and J by 1 base, and 11 bases separated the two germline ends. The CDR3 loop reads CASSLGGRQETQYF. The DNA for the CDR3 is TGTGCCAGCAGTCTGGGGGGGCGCCAAGAGACCCAGTACTTC.

The V gene is TRBV10-1, the J gene TRBJ1-3; tentatively, D is TRBD1 (5 bases). The CDR3 has 14 residues. Per the germline V gene, CDR1 is WNHNN and CDR2 is SYGVQD (reference sequence). V was cut by 4 bases and J by 3 bases, with 10 bases left in between. The CDR3 coding sequence is TGCGCCAGCAGTGCAACGGGGGATGGAAACACCATATATTTT. It yields the protein CASSATGDGNTIYF.

J is TRBJ2-2 and V is TRBV4-3, with a tentative D call TRBD1 (6 bases). The CDR3 consists of 15 residues. Trimming cost V 4 bases and J 6 bases, with 15 bases left between them. Germline CDR1 reads LGHNA; CDR2 reads YSLEER. The CDR3 here is CASSPGAGDAGELFF. In DNA, the CDR3 is TGCGCCAGCAGCCCAGGGGCGGGTGATGCCGGGGAGCTGTTTTTT.

This sequence joins TRBV6-5 and TRBJ1-6; D remains ambiguous. The CDR3 extends over 14 amino acids. The V gene's germline CDR1 is MNHEY and CDR2 SVGAGI. Deletions cut 8 bases from V and 7 bases from J, with 15 bases between. CDR3 sequence reads: CASSHGGSNSPLHF. CDR3 nucleotide sequence: TGTGCCAGCTCCCACGGCGGGAGCAATTCACCCCTCCACTTT.

This chain uses TRBV30 with TRBJ2-1; 10 nucleotides align to TRBD2. V lost 2 bases to trimming and J lost 9 bases; unmatched junction nucleotides: 7. Germline loops: CDR1 GTSNPN, CDR2 SVGIG (reference sequence). The CDR3 is made up of 14 amino acids. CDR3 sequence reads: CAWSFLAGAFEQFF. In DNA, the CDR3 is TGTGCCTGGAGTTTCCTAGCGGGGGCCTTTGAGCAGTTCTTC.

As for this clone: The junction does not match germline at one end; this may be a read error. The chain is built from TRBV11-3 and TRBJ2-1; 9 bases map to TRBD2. CDR1 and CDR2 from the germline V gene are SGHNT and YENEEA. This CDR3 comprises 14 residues. CDR3 nucleotides: TGTGCCAGCAGTTTAGCGGGAGCCCTCAATGAGCAGTTCTTC. Translated, it gives CASSLAGALNEQFF.

This clone was seen more than once but under ten times. The chain employs TRBV2 and TRBJ1-6, with 7 bases lining up with TRBD1. This CDR3 spans 12 amino acids. CDR1 is SNHLY, CDR2 FYNNEI, per germline. The trim removed 7 bases at V and 10 bases at J, leaving 4 bases unmatched. As DNA, the CDR3 is TGTGCCAGCAACAGGGGTGGCTCACCCCTCCACTTT. Translation: CASNRGGSPLHF.

The rearrangement joins TRBV5-1 to TRBJ2-7; a weak D match, TRBD2 (6 bases). Germline V gene data show CDR1 as SGHRS and CDR2 as YFSETQ. The CDR3 spans 14 residues. Deletions cut 0 bases from V and 11 bases from J, with 18 bases between. CDR3 amino acids: CASSLDYSRGSEYF. The CDR3 bases are TGCGCCAGCAGCTTGGACTATTCCCGGGGGAGTGAGTACTTC.

The chain carries TRBV5-1 and TRBJ2-2; 11 bases map to TRBD2. The germline V gene encodes CDR1 SGHRS and CDR2 YFSETQ. V gave up 7 bases and J gave up 1 base; unmatched junction bases: 6. This CDR3 has 16 amino acids. The CDR3 loop reads CASALLAGENTGELFF. The CDR3 DNA reads TGCGCCAGCGCACTACTAGCGGGGGAGAACACCGGGGAGCTGTTTTTT.

A remark on this clone: The same CDR3 arises from other DNA sequences in this sample as well. The CDR3, as DNA: TGTGCCAGTAGTATAGGGGGGGGCCAAGAGACCCAGTACTTC. Encoded protein: CASSIGGGQETQYF. J is TRBJ2-5 and V is TRBV19; 7 nucleotides align to TRBD2. The V gene end was trimmed by 1 base and the J gene end by 1 base; junction bases not matched to a gene: 0. The CDR3 totals 14 residues. Germline CDR1 LNHDA, CDR2 SQIVND (reference sequence).

The CDR3: CASRTGGYEQYF. CDR3 sequence (DNA): TGTGCCAGCCGGACAGGGGGCTACGAGCAGTACTTC. The chain is built from TRBV2 and TRBJ2-7; 10 bases line up with TRBD1. V dropped 8 bases and J dropped 3; count of bases not matched to a gene: 1. CDR1 SNHLY and CDR2 FYNNEI come from the germline V gene. This CDR3 contains 12 residues.

V is TRBV11-2 and J is TRBJ2-5; D is uncertain. V lost 0 bases to trimming and J lost 6 bases, with 8 bases between them. There are 13 residues in the CDR3. Germline V gene sequence: CDR1 SGHAT, CDR2 FQNNGV. This CDR3 is CASSLEARQTQYF. The CDR3 DNA sequence: TGTGCCAGCAGCTTAGAGGCTCGCCAGACCCAGTACTTC.

The chain has TRBV2 and TRBJ1-5; maybe TRBD1 (5 bases). This CDR3 has 12 residues. V lost 8 bases to trimming and J lost 6 bases, with 11 bases between them. Germline V gene lookup returns CDR1 SNHLY and CDR2 FYNNEI. DNA for the CDR3: TGTGCCAGCGGGGGGGAGGTTCAGCCCCAGCATTTT. Amino acid sequence: CASGGEVQPQHF.